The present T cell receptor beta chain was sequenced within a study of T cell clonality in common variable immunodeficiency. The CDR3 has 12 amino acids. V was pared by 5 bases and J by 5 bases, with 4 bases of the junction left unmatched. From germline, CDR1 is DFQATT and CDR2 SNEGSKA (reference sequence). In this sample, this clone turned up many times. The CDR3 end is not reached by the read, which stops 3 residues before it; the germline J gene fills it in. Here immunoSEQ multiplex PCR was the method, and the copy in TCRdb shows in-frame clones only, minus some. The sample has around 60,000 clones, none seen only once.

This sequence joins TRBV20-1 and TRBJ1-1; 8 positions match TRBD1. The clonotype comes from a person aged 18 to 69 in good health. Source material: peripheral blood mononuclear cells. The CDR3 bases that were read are TGCAGTGCTTTGGACAGGGTTACTGAA. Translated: CSALDRVTE. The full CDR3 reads CSALDRVTEAFF.